This T cell receptor (beta chain) was identified during a study of cytomegalovirus exposure and HLA in healthy donors (dated by TCRdb to 2017 to 2019). In terms of the full investigation: An earlier analysis of approximately 600 of the donors reported about 290 Gb of sequence data and roughly 100 million unique TCR beta sequences from 150 million to 200 million T cells. An early release covering 550 to 700 HLA-typed donors comprised about 310 gigabases of sequencing data and roughly 85 million unique TCR sequences. Of the 300 to 450 genotyped donors, 65% to 90% fell in the genetic ancestry cluster associated with self-reported Caucasian donors. The study aimed to test whether signatures of past pathogen exposure could be identified by cataloging public T cell receptors. Using immunosequencing, the study profiled T cell repertoires from fewer than 700 subjects and related those repertoires to cytomegalovirus serostatus. Along with the roughly 700-subject first cohort, a separate validation cohort of over a hundred different subjects was used. High-throughput TCR immunosequencing, statistical association of individual TCRs with disease status, and machine learning were combined to predict cytomegalovirus infection status. A later analysis re-examined previously published TCR beta repertoires from 600 to 700 donors and added high-resolution HLA genotyping to investigate patterns of TCR occurrence. The later analysis used no new phenotypic data to find candidate immune exposures, relying instead on TCR beta sequences and their occurrence across donors. An earlier analysis of some 500 of the donors used high-throughput TCR beta sequencing to judge whether each TCR beta V gene segment behaved as functional or pseudogenic. Donor age, sex, ethnicity and CMV serostatus were collected together with the repertoire data. A later genetic analysis used genome-wide SNP genotypes for about 60% of the roughly 700 donors, treating that subset as a discovery cohort. Every discovery cohort repertoire had been produced on one sequencing platform. HLA typing included class I and class II loci at four-digit resolution. Typing coverage differed by locus: A, B, C, DRB1 and DQB1 were typed in about 620-630 donors, DQA1 in 500 to 550, DPA1 in around 610, and DPB1 in 472. Four to six DR-DQ haplotypes were handled as single units for association and clustering because linkage in the cohort was strong. Among about 400 genotyped donors of the cohort, an average of roughly 230,000 unique TCR beta nucleotide sequences was sequenced per donor, of which about 20% were non-productive. Broader findings and caveats from the paper: A further reported finding was that TCR beta sequences accurately predicted the HLA-A and HLA-B alleles for most subjects in the first cohort. Correlated functional status among segregating V segments might reflect linkage disequilibrium, but an unknown experimental factor could not be ruled out. In a later analysis, the rate of TCR association differed among HLA loci, with DRB1 alleles having the most associated TCRs and HLA-C alleles having the fewest. A total of fewer than 200 TCR beta chains were listed by the study as associated with cytomegalovirus. The classifier was reported to diagnose cytomegalovirus status with high specificity and sensitivity in both the original and validation cohorts. Roughly uniform sequencing depth across donors was assumed in presence/absence analyses, although this assumption may not hold. According to a later genetic analysis, donors in an Asian-associated ancestry cluster had fewer N-insertions in productive TCRs than the approximately 670-donor mean. This cohort had only TCR beta chains sequenced, and the lack of alpha or paired-chain data limited which features could be detected. It was suggested by the authors that the approach could potentially be generalized to other disease states and immunological phenotypes. In vitro tests confirmed that a few of the cytomegalovirus-associated TCR beta chains recognize cytomegalovirus antigens. Compared with equally common non-associated chains, HLA-associated TCR beta chains in a later analysis were more clonally expanded and had lower generation probabilities. Most TCR sequences were observed very rarely across donors, whereas some public TCRs were present in many individuals. For the cohort, immune exposure information was limited to CMV serostatus. Several of the top co-occurrence clusters appeared to be linked to parvovirus B19, influenza, CMV and Epstein-Barr virus, according to a later analysis. Because HLA typing was missing for some donors at each locus, association tests included only the typed subset. A cluster of highly shared sequence variants was judged likely to represent a technical artifact of the sequencing pipeline. Specific HLA alleles were associated with 15,000 to 20,000 TCR beta sequences at a false discovery rate of 0.05 in a later analysis. The earlier analysis of some 540 of the donors excluded 15 to 20 rarely observed V segments, including chromosome 9 orphons, because counts were too low. Broadly in line with IMGT annotations, most TCR beta V segments showed up in productive rearrangements about 90% or about 30% of the time in an earlier analysis of some 590 of the donors. V-gene and J-gene trimming of TCR beta chains was associated with a missense DCLRE1C variant in a later genetic analysis, and the association was replicated in an independent cohort. According to a later analysis, most CMV-associated TCR beta chains appeared to be HLA-restricted, and the HLA associations seemed to be driven largely by CMV exposure. Assigning TCR associations to individual alleles was difficult when HLA alleles, especially DR and DQ, strongly co-occurred. Some IMGT-functional V segments, including TRBV6-2 and TRBV6-3, could not be distinguished by the 87-base-pair reads and were therefore excluded.

The cohort comprised fewer than 750 healthy bone marrow donors. Cohort members were all nominally healthy when sampled, although unrecorded immune exposures were likely present. The donor was CMV seropositive and belonged to the group of over 250 seropositive cohort members. A peripheral blood sample was provided by each donor, and peripheral blood mononuclear cells were used for TCR beta sequencing. The Qiagen DNeasy Blood Extraction Kit was used to extract genomic DNA from the blood cell samples. Receptor libraries were prepared by the immunoSEQ multiplex PCR assay. For the multiplex PCR, a mixture combining 60 forward primers for TCR Vbeta segments and 13 reverse primers for TCR Jbeta segments was used. A multiplex PCR assay on genomic DNA amplified the CDR3 region of rearranged TCR beta genes. The amplified TCR beta libraries were sequenced on the Illumina HiSeq System as 87-base-pair reads. The paper's data handling went like this. Across the 600 to 700 repertoires, a later analysis counted tens of millions of unique TCR beta chains, roughly 11 million of which were shared by at least two donors. A nearest-neighbor algorithm error-corrected the raw reads and collapsed the reads into unique sequences, merging closely related sequences to remove PCR and sequencing errors. V, D and J gene segments were assigned by aligning CDR3 sequences to IMGT reference sequences. For a sequence to be retained, a match of at least six nucleotides was required to both a V gene segment and a J gene segment. Rearrangements were called productive when the CDR3 lacked stop codons and stayed in frame with V and J; all others were non-productive. CDR3 was defined according to IMGT convention as the region running from the second conserved V-encoded cysteine to the conserved J-encoded phenylalanine. In an earlier analysis of approximately 590 of the donors, sequences lacking an unambiguous match to a single V gene segment were excluded. In an earlier analysis of several hundred of the donors, V segments were called functional above 56.7% productive rearrangements and were called segregating when the between-donor standard deviation exceeded 5%. To diagnose cytomegalovirus status from the catalog of TCR beta chain sequences, a statistical classification framework was built. V and J gene assignment, in a later analysis, came from comparing TCR nucleotide sequences with IMGT/GENE-DB human TR gene sequences. A later analysis assigned CDR3 sequences and most-parsimonious VDJ recombination scenarios with the TCRdist pipeline. In a later analysis, every TCR beta chain was defined by the combination of its CDR3 amino acid sequence and its V-gene family, and reads without a unique V-gene family were dropped. In a later analysis, fewer than 600 highly shared, low-generation-probability nucleotide sequences were removed to address suspected cross-contamination and a sequencing artifact. A later analysis calculated a clonal expansion index for each public chain from normalized within-repertoire ranks of inferred template counts. In a later analysis, generation probabilities were computed with a VDJ recombination model fitted to out-of-frame rearrangements, and the resulting probabilities were checked against IGoR. In a later analysis, TCR-TCR, TCR-HLA and TCR-CMV co-occurrence was scored with hypergeometric tests, and a repertoire-size bias correction was applied to TCR pairs. False discovery rates were estimated in a later analysis by permuting HLA or CMV assignments 20 times. A later analysis grouped co-occurring TCRs with DBSCAN, adding TCRdist sequence similarity when clustering within HLA-allele-positive subsets. For co-occurrence clustering, repertoires with fewer than 30,000 or more than 120,000 public chains were excluded, along with five repertoires with anomalous nucleotide sharing. TCRdb's version of the immuneACCESS table is confined to in-frame rearrangements and falls short of the full clone set. An unresolved V gene accounts for under half of the shortfall where checked; the remainder is of unknown origin. V, J and clone size were drawn from that table, and D and trimming were deduced from the DNA. This sample holds 150,000 to 200,000 clones; more than 70% were observed only once. The ten largest clonotypes hold around 6.5% of the sample.

In the case of this clone: No cognate antigen has been identified for it. Within one base of it there is no much larger clone, and no base qualities were kept. Other nucleotide sequences in the sample specify the same CDR3.

Trimming costs V 2 bases and J 3 bases, and their ends lie 11 bases apart. Reading from cysteine to phenylalanine, the CDR3 counts 14 amino acids. The only DNA kept is the CDR3, 42 bases in frame from the first base. In the germline V gene (reference sequence), CDR1 corresponds to MNHEY and CDR2 to SMNVEV. The chain is assembled from TRBV27 and TRBJ2-7; D gene: possibly TRBD1, on 5 matching bases. The sequencing input was PBMCs. This TCR derives from a male donor in good health and CMV-seropositive. The base sequence is TGTGCCAGCAGTTTACTGGGGCCGGGCTACGAGCAGTACTTC. Translated, this gives CASSLLGPGYEQYF.